The 31 T cell receptor beta chains given below trace back to one sample, sequenced in a study of cytomegalovirus exposure and HLA in healthy donors. It was with 60 Vbeta and 13 Jbeta primers that the PCR ran. Sequencing used immunoSEQ multiplex PCR; TCRdb keeps in-frame clones, though not all of them. The data contain roughly 190,000 clones, 9.5% to 15% of them seen just once; the ten biggest clones take up about 7.8%. Sequencing was carried out using PBMCs. The origin of the receptors is a man aged 45-65 years in good health and CMV-seropositive.

The V and J genes are TRBV6-5 and TRBJ1-6, with a possible D match to TRBD1 (6 bases). Germline lookup yields CDR1 MNHEY and CDR2 SVGAGI. Trimming took off 2 bases at V and 8 bases at J, with 13 bases between the two ends. The CDR3 runs to 15 residues. DNA for the CDR3: TGTGCCAGCAGTTACGTCGCGGGGGGCGATTCACCCCTCCACTTT. It codes for CASSYVAGGDSPLHF.

This clone came up a few times. The rearrangement joins TRBV11-2 to TRBJ2-7; TRBD1 aligns across 8 bases. Germline assignment: CDR1 SGHAT and CDR2 FQNNGV. The V and J ends lost 0 bases and 7 bases, in that order; junction bases with no gene match: 8. The CDR3 is 15 residues long. The CDR3 bases are TGTGCCAGCAGCTTAGATGGCCAGGGGGCGCGAGAGCAGTACTTC. Translation: CASSLDGQGAREQYF.

The sample holds a few counts of this clone. The chain recombines TRBV23-1 with TRBJ1-1; 9 bases agree with TRBD1. TRBV23-1 is treated as an ORF (open reading frame) with a function not yet certain. The V segment lost 11 bases and the J segment 2 bases; nucleotides outside the gene matches: 15. This CDR3 has 16 residues. The DNA of the CDR3 is TGCGCCTTCCTTCATCGAACAGGGGGCGGAAACACTGAAGCTTTCTTT. This sequence encodes CAFLHRTGGGNTEAFF.

DNA for the CDR3: TGTGCCAGCAGTTACCCATGGGACAGGGCGAACACTGAAGCTTTCTTT. Amino acids: CASSYPWDRANTEAFF. V usage is TRBV6-5 and J usage is TRBJ1-1, with TRBD1 matching 9 bases. This CDR3 has 16 amino acids. V trimming: 2 bases; J trimming: 1 base; junction bases outside the gene matches: 5. Per the germline V gene, CDR1 is MNHEY and CDR2 is SVGAGI.

The rearrangement links TRBV12-5 to TRBJ1-2; 7 bases line up with TRBD1. Germline V lookup: CDR1 LGHNT, CDR2 FRNRAP. The CDR3 extends over 13 amino acids. Trimming at V came to 2 bases and at J to 7 bases, leaving 4 bases not matched to a gene. DNA for the CDR3: TGTGCTAGTGGTTTGAGGTCAGGGGGTGGCTACACCTTC. It is translated as CASGLRSGGGYTF.

Written as DNA, the CDR3 is TGTGCCAGTAGTATGGGCAATGAAGCTTTCTTT. It encodes CASSMGNEAFF. The chain carries TRBV19 and TRBJ1-1, with D hard to call. Trimming stripped 3 bases from V and 7 bases from J, with 6 bases between. Looked up from germline, CDR1 is LNHDA and CDR2 is SQIVND (reference sequence). CDR3 length equals 11 residues.

The V call is TRBV2, the J call TRBJ2-5; 11 nucleotides line up with TRBD2. J was trimmed by 4 bases and V by 2 bases; bases with no gene match: 6. Germline V lookup: CDR1 SNHLY, CDR2 FYNNEI. The CDR3 has 16 amino acids. CDR3 amino acids: CASSEKVAGGRETQYF. The CDR3 bases are TGTGCCAGCAGTGAAAAGGTAGCGGGGGGGCGAGAGACCCAGTACTTC.

Worth noting for this clone: The sample has other DNA sequences that encode this CDR3 too. This chain's CDR3 is CASGLAGLGYTF. The CDR3 nucleotides are TGTGCTAGTGGTTTGGCAGGACTAGGCTACACCTTC. This rearrangement joins TRBV12-5 to TRBJ1-2; D gene ambiguous. V lost 1 base to trimming and J lost 8 bases, with 8 bases between them. The germline gives CDR1 LGHNT, CDR2 FRNRAP. The CDR3 runs to 12 residues.

This clone was found a few times. The chain carries TRBV11-3 and TRBJ2-6; 8 bases line up with TRBD1. From germline, CDR1 is SGHNT and CDR2 YENEEA. V lost 5 bases and J lost 0; bases outside the gene matches: 6. This CDR3 region has 17 residues. For the CDR3, the DNA is TGTGCCAGCAGCGCGGACAGGGCAGTCTCTGGGGCCAACGTCCTGACTTTC. This sequence encodes CASSADRAVSGANVLTF.

The V gene is TRBV9, the J gene TRBJ2-3, with TRBD2 as a possible D gene (7 bases). This CDR3 is 16 amino acids long. With 0 bases removed from V and 5 bases from J, the gap between germline ends came to 16 bases. The germline CDR1 and CDR2 sequences are SGDLS and YYNGEE. In DNA, the CDR3 is TGTGCCAGCAGCGTAGCTGGAGGGGGGGTCGGAGATACGCAGTATTTT. This codes for CASSVAGGGVGDTQYF.

The rearrangement links TRBV4-3 to TRBJ2-5; 7 bases line up with TRBD2. The germline gives CDR1 LGHNA, CDR2 YSLEER. The CDR3 totals 16 residues. V shed 2 bases, J shed 4 bases, and the junction held 10 bases outside the gene matches. CDR3 DNA: TGCGCCAGCAGCCAAACGTTAGGCGGACTAGGAGAGACCCAGTACTTC. It encodes CASSQTLGGLGETQYF.

This clone turned up a few times. The J gene is TRBJ1-2, the V gene TRBV6-5, with 7 positions matching TRBD1. Germline trimming cut 5 bases from V and 0 bases from J; bases unmatched to any gene: 6. Germline-derived CDR1 and CDR2 are MNHEY and SVGAGI. CDR3 length: 15 residues. Here the CDR3 reads CASSPGTAPNYGYTF. CDR3 coding DNA: TGTGCCAGCAGTCCCGGGACAGCCCCTAACTATGGCTACACCTTC.

This chain links TRBV9 with TRBJ1-3, with TRBD1 as a possible D gene (6 bases). Germline values: CDR1 SGDLS, CDR2 YYNGEE. The CDR3 spans 17 residues. Trimming pared 0 bases from V and 3 bases from J, leaving 16 bases between. This CDR3 reads CASSVDSRTDIGNTIYF. CDR3 bases: TGTGCCAGCAGCGTAGATTCCCGGACAGACATTGGAAACACCATATATTTT.

This rearrangement joins TRBV18 to TRBJ1-6; perhaps TRBD1 as D (5 bases). There are 15 residues in the CDR3. Trimming stripped 2 bases from V and 10 bases from J, with 15 bases between. The germline gives CDR1 KGHSH, CDR2 LQKENI. This CDR3 reads CASSPGGQGGSPLHF. The CDR3 nucleotides are TGTGCCAGCTCACCAGGAGGCCAGGGAGGCTCACCCCTCCACTTT.

This clone showed up just a few times. The gene calls are TRBV15 and TRBJ2-7, with 8 bases matching TRBD1. CDR1 is LNHNV and CDR2 is YYDKDF in the germline V gene (reference sequence). With V trimmed by 2 bases and J by 5 bases, 8 bases remained unmatched. The CDR3 runs 15 residues. Here the CDR3 reads CATSRTSQGAHEQYF. DNA for the CDR3: TGTGCCACCAGCAGAACTAGCCAGGGGGCCCACGAGCAGTACTTC.

The CDR3 DNA reads TGTGCCAGCAGCCAACGAACGGTCTCTGGAAACACCATATATTTT. Protein sequence: CASSQRTVSGNTIYF. The chain uses TRBV14 and TRBJ1-3; D is ambiguous. Deletions cut 2 bases from V and 0 bases from J, with 8 bases between. The CDR3 loop spans 15 amino acids. Germline V gives CDR1 SGHDN, CDR2 FVKESK.

V gene TRBV6-5 combines with J gene TRBJ1-5; D possibly corresponds to TRBD1 (6 bases). This CDR3 contains 14 residues. V lost 7 bases and J 6 bases, leaving 16 bases between the germline ends. The germline gives CDR1 MNHEY, CDR2 SVGAGI. The CDR3 is CASTQGQPGQPQHF. The CDR3 region has the DNA TGTGCCAGCACTCAGGGGCAGCCCGGTCAGCCCCAGCATTTT.

In its sample, this clone was seen a few times. J is TRBJ2-3 and V is TRBV2; D may be TRBD1 (6 bases). The CDR3 sequence is 15 residues long. The germline gives CDR1 SNHLY, CDR2 FYNNEI. V lost 2 bases to trimming and J lost 4 bases, with 13 bases between them. The CDR3: CASSENRAAADTQYF. CDR3 sequence (DNA): TGTGCCAGCAGTGAAAACAGGGCAGCGGCAGATACGCAGTATTTT.

There are a few counts of this clone. This chain uses TRBV7-3 with TRBJ2-1; 11 nucleotides align to TRBD2. The germline CDR1 and CDR2 sequences are SGHTA and FQGTGA. This CDR3 has 15 residues. J gave up 7 bases and V 5 bases, and 7 bases lay outside the gene matches. Here the CDR3 reads CASSPRLAGINEQFF. DNA of the CDR3: TGTGCCAGCAGCCCGAGACTAGCGGGGATAAATGAGCAGTTCTTC.

This clone showed up just a few times. An end of the junction differs from the germline gene, which may be a read error. V is TRBV7-8 and J is TRBJ1-1, with D perhaps matching TRBD1 (5 bases). The CDR3 spans 15 residues. The germline V gene has CDR1 SGHVS and CDR2 FQNEAQ. The DNA for the CDR3 is TGTGCCAGCAGCTTAGGGGGCAGGGTGAAAACTGAAGCTTTCTTT. Translating gives CASSLGGRVKTEAFF.

The CDR3 DNA reads TGTGCCAGCAGACGTCAGGGAGCGGGGGGATCACCAGATACGCAGTATTTT. Amino acid sequence: CASRRQGAGGSPDTQYF. The rearrangement joins TRBV27 to TRBJ2-3, with TRBD2 identical over 9 bases. The V gene's germline CDR1 is MNHEY and CDR2 SMNVEV (reference sequence). The CDR3 runs to 17 residues. The V and J ends lost 6 bases and 4 bases, in that order; junction bases with no gene match: 14.

This clone was observed a handful of times. The V and J genes are TRBV19 and TRBJ2-7; 9 nucleotides agree with TRBD1. The germline V gene has CDR1 LNHDA and CDR2 SQIVND (reference sequence). The CDR3 has 15 residues. After removal of 3 bases from V and 3 bases from J, the junction contained 6 bases not matched to a gene. The DNA of the CDR3 is TGTGCCAGTAGTATCCCGGGACAGGGTAACTACGAGCAGTACTTC. Its translation is CASSIPGQGNYEQYF.

Only a few counts were recorded for this clone. The rearrangement links TRBV5-4 to TRBJ2-3; D possibly corresponds to TRBD2 (5 bases). This CDR3 spans 12 amino acids. V was cut by 4 bases and J by 5 bases, with 8 bases left in between. Germline-derived CDR1 and CDR2 are SGHNT and YYREEE (reference sequence). The CDR3 reads CASSRGLDTQYF. The CDR3 coding sequence is TGTGCCAGCAGCCGCGGGTTAGATACGCAGTATTTT.

This chain links TRBV6-5 with TRBJ1-4, with D perhaps TRBD1 (6 bases). Deletions cut 4 bases from V and 7 bases from J, with 16 bases between. Germline V lookup: CDR1 MNHEY, CDR2 SVGAGI. The CDR3 totals 15 residues. This CDR3 reads CASSFGGGQGEKLFF. The CDR3 coding sequence is TGTGCCAGCAGTTTCGGGGGGGGGCAAGGTGAAAAACTGTTTTTT.

The rearrangement joins TRBV20-1 to TRBJ2-3, with unresolved D. Germline lookup yields CDR1 DFQATT and CDR2 SNEGSKA (reference sequence). V was shortened by 0 bases and J by 6 bases, with 4 bases between the two germline ends. The CDR3 loop spans 11 amino acids. The CDR3 coding sequence is TGCAGTGCTAGAGATCTGGATACGCAGTATTTT. The encoded protein is CSARDLDTQYF.

The V call is TRBV14, the J call TRBJ2-1; 8 bases match TRBD2. V was clipped by 2 bases and J by 12 bases; unmatched bases: 3. The CDR3 has 12 amino acids. The germline gives CDR1 SGHDN, CDR2 FVKESK. The DNA for the CDR3 is TGTGCCAGCAGCCAATTCGCGGGAGGGCAGTTCTTC. As protein: CASSQFAGGQFF.

The chain uses TRBV15 and TRBJ2-1, with D perhaps matching TRBD2 (5 bases). Looked up from germline, CDR1 is LNHNV and CDR2 is YYDKDF (reference sequence). V gave up 0 bases and J gave up 10 bases, with 10 bases separating them. CDR3 size: 13 residues. In DNA, the CDR3 is TGTGCCACCAGCAGAGATAAGGGAGAGGAGCAGTTCTTC. Amino acids: CATSRDKGEEQFF.

This clone was observed a handful of times. The chain is built from TRBV28 and TRBJ2-7, with 7 bases fitting TRBD2. V lost 8 bases to trimming and J lost 2 bases; unmatched junction nucleotides: 9. Germline values: CDR1 MDHEN, CDR2 SYDVKM. The CDR3 runs to 14 residues. This CDR3 reads CASAEGTIPYEQYV. The CDR3 DNA follows: TGTGCCAGCGCCGAGGGGACTATTCCCTACGAGCAGTACGTC.

The gene calls are TRBV7-2 and TRBJ1-2, with 8 bases lining up with TRBD1. The CDR3 runs 15 residues. Germline V CDR1 and CDR2: SGHTA, FQGNSA. Trimming cost V 1 base and J 6 bases; bases outside gene matches: 7. Here the CDR3 reads CASSLDGRGRNGYTF. The DNA for the CDR3 is TGTGCCAGCAGCTTAGACGGCAGGGGGCGGAATGGCTACACCTTC.

The chain uses TRBV6-6 and TRBJ2-1; D possibly corresponds to TRBD2 (6 bases). The CDR3 is made up of 16 amino acids. In germline, CDR1 is MNHNY, CDR2 SVGAGI (reference sequence). The V end was cut by 2 bases, the J end by 9 bases, with 20 bases between. CDR3 residues: CASSYRGGAFAVEQFF. Here the CDR3 DNA reads TGTGCCAGCAGTTACCGGGGCGGGGCCTTTGCGGTTGAGCAGTTCTTC.

The CDR3 reads CASSLNFQETQYF. Written as DNA, the CDR3 is TGTGCCAGCAGCCTAAACTTCCAAGAGACCCAGTACTTC. V and J are TRBV11-3 and TRBJ2-5; D not certain. Trimming left V 5 bases short and J 1 base short, with 8 bases between. The CDR3 contains 13 residues. Germline values: CDR1 SGHNT, CDR2 YENEEA.